Given below is one TCR beta chain in context. The sample originates from a study of stem cell transplantation in POMP-related autoinflammatory disease. V shed 4 bases and J 2 bases; nucleotides not matched to a gene: 10. The CDR3 extends over 18 amino acids. Germline CDR1 and CDR2: SGHRS and YFSETQ. Sequencing was performed with immunoSEQ multiplex PCR; in TCRdb, only in-frame clones are kept and a portion is missing. The data contain some 65,000 clones, roughly 93% of them singletons. Specimen: CD4+ T cells from PBMCs, collected after stem cell transplantation. The sequence was obtained from a human patient with POMP-related autoinflammation and immune dysregulation (PRAID). The T cells may come from the graft donor. This sequence joins TRBV5-1 and TRBJ2-1, with 12 bases fitting TRBD2. This CDR3 reads CASSLWLAGGPTYNEQFF. In DNA form, the CDR3 reads TGCGCCAGCAGCCTCTGGCTAGCGGGAGGGCCTACCTACAATGAGCAGTTCTTC.